This T cell receptor beta chain came from a study of cytomegalovirus exposure and HLA in healthy donors. Study overall: The 95 to 150 validation repertoires used a platform that matched the one used for the roughly 700 first-cohort repertoires, as a later analysis reported.

About this clone: What it binds is not known.

Study-level results: The tendency of first-cohort TCR clusters to co-occur in the approximately 120 validation repertoires was identified by a subsequent analysis. Cytomegalovirus-associated TCR beta chains were listed, numbering roughly 150.

The table came from immunoSEQ multiplex PCR; TCRdb's copy has only in-frame clones and leaves some out. This sample carries around 130,000 clones, about 84% of them seen once, and the ten largest clones take 2.1%. The donors were part of the validation cohort, which consisted of over a hundred subjects and was separate from the first cohort of several hundred subjects. CDR1 is SGHRS, CDR2 YFSETQ, per germline. The ends were cut back, 4 bases at V and 2 bases at J, with 3 bases in the middle. This CDR3 has 12 amino acids. The TCR was taken from a woman under 40 in good health and CMV-seronegative. The chain employs TRBV5-1 and TRBJ2-2; D is ambiguous. The specimen was PBMCs. CDR3 loop: CASSPNTGELFF. The CDR3 DNA reads as TGCGCCAGCAGCCCAAACACCGGGGAGCTGTTTTTT.